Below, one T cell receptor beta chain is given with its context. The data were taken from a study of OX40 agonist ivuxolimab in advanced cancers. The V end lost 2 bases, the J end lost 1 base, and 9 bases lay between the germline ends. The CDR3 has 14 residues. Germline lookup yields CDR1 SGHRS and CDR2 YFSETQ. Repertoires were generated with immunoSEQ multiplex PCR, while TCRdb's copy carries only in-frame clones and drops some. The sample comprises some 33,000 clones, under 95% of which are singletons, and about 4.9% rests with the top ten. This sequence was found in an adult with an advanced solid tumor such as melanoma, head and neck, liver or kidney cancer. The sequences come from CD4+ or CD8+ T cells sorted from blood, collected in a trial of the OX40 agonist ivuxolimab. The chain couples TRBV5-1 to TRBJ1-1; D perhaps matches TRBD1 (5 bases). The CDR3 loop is CASSFWGSNTEAFF. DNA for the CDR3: TGCGCCAGCAGCTTTTGGGGGTCGAACACTGAAGCTTTCTTT.